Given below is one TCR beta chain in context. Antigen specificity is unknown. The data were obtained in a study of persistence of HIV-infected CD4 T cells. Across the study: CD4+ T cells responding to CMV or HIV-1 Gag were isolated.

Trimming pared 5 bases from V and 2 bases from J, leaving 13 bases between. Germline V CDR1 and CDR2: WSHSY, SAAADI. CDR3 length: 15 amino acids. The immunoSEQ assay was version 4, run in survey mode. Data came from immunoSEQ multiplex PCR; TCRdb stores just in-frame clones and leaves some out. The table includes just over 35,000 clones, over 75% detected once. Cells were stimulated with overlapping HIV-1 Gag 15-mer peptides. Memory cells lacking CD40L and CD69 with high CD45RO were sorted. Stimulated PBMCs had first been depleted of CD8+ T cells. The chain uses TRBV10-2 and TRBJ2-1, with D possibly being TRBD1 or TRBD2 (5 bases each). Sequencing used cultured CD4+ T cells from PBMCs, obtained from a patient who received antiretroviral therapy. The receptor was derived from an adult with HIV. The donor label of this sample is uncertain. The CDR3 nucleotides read TGCGCCAGCAGTTTAAGGGACGGAACCTACAATGAGCAGTTCTTC. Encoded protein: CASSLRDGTYNEQFF.